A selection of T cell receptor beta chains follows, all from one sample in a study of cytomegalovirus exposure and HLA in healthy donors. Measured with immunoSEQ multiplex PCR; TCRdb has only the in-frame clones, and not every one. The sample lists approximately 170,000 clones; approximately 82% were seen once. The sample consisted of PBMCs. The receptors stem from a male donor in good health and CMV-seronegative. Each CDR3 is given with its conserved first and last residue. The D gene is left open where the match is weak. Not all rows give a size; the values are once, few, many and, for expanded clones, a class.

TRBD2	-	TRBV5-1	TRBJ2-5	CASSSDGTSGNYYAQYF	TGCGCCAGCAGCTCGGACGGGACTAGCGGAAACTATTACGCGCAGTACTTC
TRBD2	-	TRBV5-1	TRBJ2-6	CASSLEGGGARGANVLTF	TGCGCCAGCAGCTTGGAGGGCGGGGGGGCCCGAGGGGCCAACGTCCTGACTTTC
-	-	TRBV6-4	TRBJ1-1	CASSRHTNTEAFF	TGTGCCAGCAGTAGACACACCAACACTGAAGCTTTCTTT
TRBD1	few	TRBV6-1	TRBJ2-3	CASSVTVGDRGTDTQYF	TGTGCCAGCAGTGTTACCGTGGGGGACAGGGGCACAGATACGCAGTATTTT
-	few	TRBV6-4	TRBJ1-1	CASSDGGQNTEAFF	TGTGCCAGCAGTGACGGCGGTCAGAACACTGAAGCTTTCTTT
TRBD1	-	TRBV7-2	TRBJ1-1	CASSPWGQGITEAFF	TGTGCCAGCAGCCCATGGGGACAGGGGATCACTGAAGCTTTCTTT
-	-	TRBV2	TRBJ1-2	CASRGSRGYGYTF	TGTGCCAGCAGGGGGTCGCGGGGCTATGGCTACACCTTC
TRBD2	-	TRBV6-5	TRBJ2-3	CASSYSGLAFTDTQYF	TGTGCCAGCAGTTACTCGGGACTAGCTTTTACAGATACGCAGTATTTT
-	-	TRBV9	TRBJ2-7	CASSVGGGSGHEQYF	TGTGCCAGCAGCGTGGGGGGCGGGAGCGGGCACGAGCAGTACTTC
TRBD2	-	TRBV27	TRBJ2-7	CATSSGRAYEQYF	TGTGCCACCTCTAGCGGGAGGGCCTACGAGCAGTACTTC
-	-	TRBV5-1	TRBJ1-4	CASAKEGQPNEKLFF	TGCGCCAGCGCCAAGGAGGGGCAGCCGAATGAAAAACTGTTTTTT
-	-	TRBV29-1	TRBJ2-7	CSVEDRGLRPYEQYF	TGCAGCGTTGAAGATCGGGGACTGCGCCCCTACGAGCAGTACTTC
-	-	TRBV5-5	TRBJ1-1	CASSSTGSTEAFF	TGTGCCAGCAGCTCGACAGGATCCACTGAAGCTTTCTTT
-	once	TRBV5-1	TRBJ1-4	CASSRGQRSEKLFF	TGCGCCAGCAGCCGCGGACAGCGGAGTGAAAAACTGTTTTTT
TRBD1	-	TRBV27	TRBJ2-7	CAGNRDRGYEQYF	TGTGCCGGAAACCGGGACAGGGGGTACGAGCAGTACTTC
-	-	TRBV5-1	TRBJ1-3	CASSLDFSSGNTIYF	TGCGCCAGCAGCTTAGACTTCTCCTCTGGAAACACCATATATTTT
-	-	TRBV9	TRBJ2-5	CASSVELVEETQYF	TGTGCCAGCAGCGTAGAACTAGTTGAAGAGACCCAGTACTTC
TRBD1	-	TRBV7-9	TRBJ1-5	CASSSTDRVEGQPQHF	TGTGCCAGCAGCTCGACGGACAGGGTTGAGGGTCAGCCCCAGCATTTT
-	-	TRBV2	TRBJ1-2	CASSEVQARYGYTF	TGTGCCAGCAGTGAAGTTCAGGCCCGCTATGGCTACACCTTC
TRBD1	-	TRBV18	TRBJ2-4	CASSLGQGRDIQYF	TGTGCTAGCTCACTAGGACAGGGAAGGGACATTCAGTACTTC
TRBD1	-	TRBV19	TRBJ2-5	CASGGQGLVETQYF	TGTGCCAGTGGGGGACAGGGGCTTGTGGAGACCCAGTACTTC
TRBD1	-	TRBV18	TRBJ1-1	CASSPGTGNTEAFF	TGTGCCAGCTCACCAGGGACAGGGAACACTGAAGCTTTCTTT
TRBD2	-	TRBV11-3	TRBJ2-1	CASSRRLALPSSYNEQFF	TGTGCCAGCAGCCGACGACTAGCTCTCCCCAGCTCCTACAATGAGCAGTTCTTC